The 28 T cell receptor beta chains given below trace back to one sample, sequenced in a study of Graves' ophthalmopathy and Graves' hyperthyroidism. RNA transcripts provided the template for amplifying TCR beta CDR3 regions. Amplification began with first-round RT-PCR using HTBI primers, then second-round multiplex PCR was performed. Each CDR3 protein is one row after TCRdb ran MiXCR on the multiplex PCR reads. The data show 170,000 or so distinct CDR3 sequences, under 45% seen once. Source material: peripheral blood. The receptors originated from a man aged 25 to 40 with Graves' ophthalmopathy.

The chain recombines TRBV4-2 with TRBJ2-5; 14 nucleotides match TRBD2. The CDR3 totals 19 residues. V trimming: 1 base; J trimming: 2 bases; junction bases outside the gene matches: 9. Germline V CDR1 and CDR2: LGHNA, YNFKEQ. CDR3: CASSQVGTSGRGGQETQYF. CDR3 sequence (DNA): TGTGCCAGCAGCCAAGTGGGGACTAGCGGGAGAGGCGGTCAAGAGACCCAGTACTTC.

The J gene is TRBJ1-1, the V gene TRBV6-1, with D tentatively TRBD1 (5 bases). The CDR3 consists of 15 residues. Trimming shortened V by 5 bases and J by 5 bases, and 18 bases separated the two germline ends. Germline assignment: CDR1 MNHNS and CDR2 SASEGT. CDR3 sequence (DNA): TGTGCCAGCAGTACCACCGGGACTCGGCGTACTGAAGCTTTCTTT. Protein: CASSTTGTRRTEAFF.

At least ten counts were recorded for this clonotype. This chain links TRBV11-2 with TRBJ1-2, with unresolved D. With 2 bases removed from V and 3 bases from J, the gap between germline ends came to 10 bases. This CDR3 is built from 14 residues. The germline V gene has CDR1 SGHAT and CDR2 FQNNGV. CDR3 protein: CASSLTRLDYGYTF. CDR3 bases: TGTGCCAGCAGCTTAACCAGGCTTGACTATGGCTACACCTTC.

This clonotype has ten or more counts. CDR3 sequence: CASRSGLNTGELFF. The CDR3 DNA follows: TGTGCCAGCCGGTCGGGACTAAACACCGGGGAGCTGTTTTTT. The chain uses TRBV12-3 or TRBV12-4 and TRBJ2-2; 7 nucleotides match TRBD2. CDR3 length: 14 amino acids. V was pared by 8 bases and J by 2 bases, with 5 bases of the junction left unmatched.

This clonotype was observed at least ten times. The V gene is TRBV7-2, the J gene TRBJ2-7, with D maybe TRBD2 (6 bases). V was shortened by 5 bases and J by 2 bases, with 19 bases between the two germline ends. Per the germline V gene, CDR1 is SGHTA and CDR2 is FQGNSA. The CDR3 runs 16 residues. The CDR3 DNA reads TGTGCCAGCAGCCCGGGGCGGGACTCCCGGGCCTACGAGCAGTACTTC. Amino acid sequence: CASSPGRDSRAYEQYF.

The sample holds many counts of this clonotype. J is TRBJ1-2 and V is TRBV15; D is undetermined. The CDR3 consists of 14 residues. Germline values: CDR1 LNHNV, CDR2 YYDKDF (reference sequence). Trimming removed 9 bases at V and 0 bases at J, with 14 bases between. DNA of the CDR3: TGTGCCACGTCGACCCGGCAGTCTAACTATGGCTACACCTTC. Protein product: CATSTRQSNYGYTF.

This clonotype was detected ten times or more. The chain links TRBV4-1 to TRBJ1-3, with a weak D call TRBD1 (6 bases). The CDR3 consists of 18 residues. The V and J ends lost 4 bases and 3 bases respectively, with 22 bases between them. Germline CDR1 reads MGHRA; CDR2 reads YSYEKL. In DNA form, the CDR3 reads TGCGCCAGCAGCCCCATGGAGCTAGGGGGTTGGGGTGGAAACACCATATATTTT. This translates into CASSPMELGGWGGNTIYF.

This clonotype has ten or more counts. The chain joins TRBV30 to TRBJ2-5; 7 bases fit TRBD2. Germline V gene sequence: CDR1 GTSNPN, CDR2 SVGIG (reference sequence). The trim removed 7 bases at V and 4 bases at J, leaving 9 bases unmatched. This CDR3 spans 13 amino acids. CDR3 region: CAFSIAGAETQYF. The CDR3 DNA is TGTGCCTTTAGCATAGCGGGCGCAGAGACCCAGTACTTC.

This clonotype was counted a few times. The V gene is TRBV20-1, the J gene TRBJ2-5; a possible D gene is TRBD2 (5 bases). From germline, CDR1 is DFQATT and CDR2 SNEGSKA (reference sequence). V lost 0 bases and J 5 bases, leaving 16 bases between the germline ends. The CDR3 runs 15 residues. The CDR3 nucleotides read TGCAGTGCTAGAGAAGCGGCAGACCCCCGGGAGACCCAGTACTTC. This translates into CSAREAADPRETQYF.

This clonotype turned up a few times. Possible read error: a much larger clone is one base away. The J gene is TRBJ2-7, the V gene TRBV2; 7 nucleotides align to TRBD1. The CDR3 contains 13 residues. From germline, CDR1 is SNHLY and CDR2 FYNNEI. Unmatched junction bases numbered 1, after V lost 3 bases and J lost 2 bases. The CDR3: CASSDQGAYEQYF. The DNA for the CDR3 is TGTGCCAGCAGTGACCAGGGGGCCTACGAGCAGTACTTC. The full variable domain, its missing parts supplied by reference TRBV2 and TRBJ2-7, is EPEVTQTPSHQVTQMGQEVILRCVPISNHLYFYWYRQILGQKVEFLVSFYNNEISEKSEIFDDQFSVERPDGSNFTLKIRSTKLEDSAMYFCASSDQGAYEQYFGPGTRLTVT.

This clonotype came up many times. The chain uses TRBV6-5 and TRBJ1-3, with TRBD1 as a possible D gene (5 bases). Trimming took off 4 bases at V and 4 bases at J, with 11 bases between the two ends. Germline lookup yields CDR1 MNHEY and CDR2 SVGAGI. The CDR3 spans 14 residues. The CDR3 coding sequence is TGTGCCAGCAGTTCAGGGTCTTACGGAAACACCATATATTTT. It yields the protein CASSSGSYGNTIYF.

In this sample, this clonotype turned up many times. The chain recombines TRBV27 with TRBJ1-1; possibly TRBD1 for D (6 bases). Germline V gives CDR1 MNHEY, CDR2 SMNVEV (reference sequence). Trimming pared 7 bases from V and 6 bases from J, leaving 18 bases between. The length of the CDR3 is 14 residues. The CDR3 bases are TGTGCCAGCACCCTAGGGGGGGGCGCGGCTGAAGCTTTCTTT. This codes for CASTLGGGAAEAFF.

The CDR3 is CASSFRTGSVGEQYF. In nucleotides, the CDR3 is TGTGCCAGCAGCTTTCGGACAGGGAGCGTCGGCGAGCAGTACTTC. The chain employs TRBV7-9 and TRBJ2-7; 8 bases fit TRBD1. The germline V gene has CDR1 SEHNR and CDR2 FQNEAQ (reference sequence). V was clipped by 3 bases and J by 6 bases; unmatched bases: 10. This CDR3 is built from 15 residues.

This clonotype was detected many times. The chain combines TRBV6-1 with TRBJ1-6; D unresolved. Germline CDR1 MNHNS, CDR2 SASEGT. The germline V and J ends were trimmed by 0 bases and 8 bases, with 5 bases remaining between them. The CDR3 extends over 13 amino acids. In nucleotides, the CDR3 is TGTGCCAGCAGTGAAGCGCGAGATTCACCCCTCCACTTT. Its translation: CASSEARDSPLHF.

This clonotype is a singleton in its sample. The rearrangement uses TRBV11-2 and TRBJ1-2; D gene unclear. Germline values: CDR1 SGHAT, CDR2 FQNNGV. CDR3 size: 17 residues. V lost 0 bases and J lost 4, with 18 bases in between. Here the CDR3 DNA reads TGTGCCAGCAGCTTAGAGGAATGGGAGGCGAGGACCTATGGCTACACCTTC. Translating it yields CASSLEEWEARTYGYTF.

The J gene is TRBJ2-7, the V gene TRBV6-2 or TRBV6-3, with a possible D match to TRBD1 (5 bases). The V and J ends lost 6 bases and 4 bases respectively, with 13 bases between them. CDR3 length: 13 residues. Germline-derived CDR1 and CDR2 are MNHEY and SVGEGT. The DNA for the CDR3 is TGTGCCAGCAGCCAGCAGGGCCGATACGAGCAGTACTTC. Amino acids: CASSQQGRYEQYF.

The rearrangement uses TRBV6-1 and TRBJ1-2; D perhaps matches TRBD1 (5 bases). The length of the CDR3 is 15 residues. Germline V gene lookup returns CDR1 MNHNS and CDR2 SASEGT. V dropped 6 bases and J dropped 1 base, with 15 bases sitting between them. This CDR3 is CASSPRQLLNYGYTF. CDR3 bases: TGTGCCAGCAGCCCCCGACAGCTACTTAACTATGGCTACACCTTC.

This clonotype was counted at least ten times. The chain uses TRBV6-2 or TRBV6-3 and TRBJ1-6; possible D gene TRBD1, 6 bases. The CDR3 totals 13 residues. Germline CDR1 and CDR2: MNHEY and SVGEGT. The ends were cut back, 7 bases at V and 9 bases at J, with 13 bases in the middle. CDR3 in amino acids: CASTRTGPSPLHF. The CDR3 nucleotides are TGTGCCAGCACCCGAACAGGGCCTTCACCCCTCCACTTT.

The rearrangement uses TRBV6-2 or TRBV6-3 and TRBJ2-5; 14 nucleotides match TRBD2. This CDR3 is 20 amino acids long. Germline assignment: CDR1 MNHEY and CDR2 SVGEGT. V lost 2 bases and J lost 3; bases outside the gene matches: 14. DNA of the CDR3: TGTGCCAGCAGTTACCCTCAATCCGGGACTAGCGGGGGAGGCAAAGAGACCCAGTACTTC. As protein: CASSYPQSGTSGGGKETQYF.

The chain has TRBV28 and TRBJ1-5; no clear D. The V end lost 6 bases, the J end lost 3 bases, and 15 bases lay between the germline ends. Germline loops: CDR1 MDHEN, CDR2 SYDVKM. The CDR3 totals 15 residues. In DNA, the CDR3 is TGTGCCAGCAGCTATACGGGCGGATTCAATCAGCCCCAGCATTTT. It translates to CASSYTGGFNQPQHF. The full variable domain, completed using reference TRBV28 and TRBJ1-5, is DVKVTQSSRYLVKRTGEKVFLECVQDMDHENMFWYRQDPGLGLRLIYFSYDVKMKEKGDIPEGYSVSREKKERFSLILESASTNQTSMYLCASSYTGGFNQPQHFGDGTRLSIL.

This chain uses TRBV12-3 or TRBV12-4 with TRBJ1-1; D unclear. CDR3 length: 12 amino acids. Trimming stripped 4 bases from V and 5 bases from J, with 8 bases between. The CDR3 nucleotides are TGTGCCAGCAGTTACATCGGGACTGAAGCTTTCTTT. This encodes CASSYIGTEAFF.

The V call is TRBV5-1, the J call TRBJ1-1; 8 bases fit TRBD1. With V trimmed by 0 bases and J by 1 base, 5 bases remained unmatched. The CDR3 spans 16 residues. Germline values: CDR1 SGHRS, CDR2 YFSETQ. As DNA, the CDR3 is TGCGCCAGCAGCTTGGCCGGGCAGGGGGCGAACACTGAAGCTTTCTTT. Encoded protein: CASSLAGQGANTEAFF. Full variable domain (remainder filled in from reference TRBV5-1 and TRBJ1-1): KAGVTQTPRYLIKTRGQQVTLSCSPISGHRSVSWYQQTPGQGLQFLFEYFSETQRNKGNFPGRFSGRQFSNSRSEMNVSTLELGDSALYLCASSLAGQGANTEAFFGQGTRLTVV.

The gene calls are TRBV28 and TRBJ1-1; D gene ambiguous. This CDR3 region has 15 residues. Germline lookup yields CDR1 MDHEN and CDR2 SYDVKM. V shed 7 bases and J shed 1 base, with 16 bases lying between them. The CDR3 nucleotides read TGTGCCAGCACCCTAGGAGGGATTGGGAACACTGAAGCTTTCTTT. Residues: CASTLGGIGNTEAFF.

This clonotype has a single count. The rearrangement links TRBV27 to TRBJ2-4; either TRBD1 or TRBD2 may fit D (5 bases each). With 5 bases removed from V and 4 bases from J, the gap between germline ends came to 15 bases. This CDR3 has 15 amino acids. Looked up from germline, CDR1 is MNHEY and CDR2 is SMNVEV (reference sequence). The CDR3, as DNA: TGTGCCAGCAGTCGGGACCTATCCGGTAAAAACATTCAGTACTTC. Amino acids: CASSRDLSGKNIQYF.

This clonotype was counted ten times or more. J is TRBJ1-1 and V is TRBV4-2; TRBD1 might be the D (5 bases). V was clipped by 0 bases and J by 3 bases, with 11 bases between them. Germline CDR1 is LGHNA and CDR2 is YNFKEQ. This CDR3 spans 15 amino acids. Here the CDR3 DNA reads TGTGCCAGCAGCCAAGAACCCGGGACCTACACTGAAGCTTTCTTT. Its translation: CASSQEPGTYTEAFF.

This clonotype was observed at least ten times. The gene calls are TRBV19 and TRBJ1-1; D is possibly TRBD1 (5 bases). The germline V gene encodes CDR1 LNHDA and CDR2 SQIVND (reference sequence). V lost 8 bases, J lost 2 bases, and 9 bases lay in between. This CDR3 contains 12 residues. The CDR3 reads CASGAENTEAFF. CDR3 DNA: TGTGCCAGTGGGGCAGAAAACACTGAAGCTTTCTTT.

This clonotype was seen many times. The chain employs TRBV11-2 and TRBJ1-5, with D possibly TRBD1 on 6 matching bases. The germline V gene encodes CDR1 SGHAT and CDR2 FQNNGV. The CDR3 runs to 18 residues. The V gene lost 2 bases and the J gene lost 0 bases, with 17 bases spanning the gap. The CDR3 sequence is CASSLIGGPATSNQPQHF. CDR3 sequence (DNA): TGTGCCAGCAGCTTAATCGGGGGGCCTGCCACTAGCAATCAGCCCCAGCATTTT.

This clonotype was counted at least ten times. The genes are TRBV13 and TRBJ1-1; D is ambiguous. V shed 4 bases and J shed 7 bases, with 10 bases lying between them. Germline V gene data show CDR1 as PRHDT and CDR2 as FYEKMQ (reference sequence). The CDR3 contains 12 residues. For the CDR3, the DNA is TGTGCCAGCAGCTCCACGACGGATGAAGCTTTCTTT. This codes for CASSSTTDEAFF.